These T cell receptor beta chains were read from a single sample in a study of CD8+CD57+ T cells in acquired aplastic anemia. TCRdb ran MiXCR on the reads and lists one entry per CDR3 protein. In the table there are approximately 300,000 distinct CDR3 sequences, roughly 53% of which are singletons. What was sequenced was sorted CD4+, CD8+, or CD8+CD57+ T cells (not recorded which) from PBMCs. The source is a human donor with aplastic anemia. Both conserved end residues are part of each CDR3. The order of the fields is V gene, J gene, clone size, D gene, CDR3 protein, CDR3 DNA. D genes are given only for firm matches. Part of the rows lack a size; the others show once, few, many or a class for expanded clones.

V gene: TRBV20-1
J gene: TRBJ2-7
clone size: many
D gene: -
CDR3 protein: CSAYDRSAYEQYF
CDR3 DNA: TGCAGTGCTTACGACAGATCAGCCTACGAGCAGTACTTC

V gene: TRBV18
J gene: TRBJ2-7
clone size: many
D gene: -
CDR3 protein: CASSPPRVTYEQYF
CDR3 DNA: TGTGCCAGCTCACCACCTAGGGTTACCTACGAGCAGTACTTC

V gene: TRBV27
J gene: TRBJ1-6
clone size: -
D gene: TRBD1
CDR3 protein: CANSYRTGWNSPLHF
CDR3 DNA: TGTGCCAACAGTTATCGGACAGGGTGGAATTCACCCCTCCACTTT

V gene: TRBV19
J gene: TRBJ1-2
clone size: -
D gene: -
CDR3 protein: CASSIDRGNYGYTF
CDR3 DNA: TGTGCCAGTAGTATAGATCGCGGGAACTATGGCTACACCTTC

V gene: TRBV12-3/TRBV12-4
J gene: TRBJ1-1
clone size: -
D gene: -
CDR3 protein: CASRFRTANTEAFF
CDR3 DNA: TGTGCCAGCAGATTTCGGACAGCCAACACTGAAGCTTTCTTT

V gene: TRBV7-9
J gene: TRBJ2-4
clone size: few
D gene: -
CDR3 protein: CASSFRVRDIQYF
CDR3 DNA: TGTGCCAGCAGCTTTAGAGTTAGGGACATTCAGTACTTC

V gene: TRBV2
J gene: TRBJ2-3
clone size: -
D gene: -
CDR3 protein: CASSEDGSGSTDTRYF
CDR3 DNA: TGTGCCAGCAGTGAAGATGGTAGCGGAAGCACAGATACGCGGTATTTT

V gene: TRBV9
J gene: TRBJ2-6
clone size: -
D gene: -
CDR3 protein: CASSVEGAGANVLTF
CDR3 DNA: TGTGCCAGCAGCGTAGAAGGGGCTGGGGCCAACGTCCTGACTTTC

V gene: TRBV20-1
J gene: TRBJ1-2
clone size: once
D gene: -
CDR3 protein: CSARSGTDYGYTF
CDR3 DNA: TGCAGTGCTCGATCAGGGACCGACTATGGCTACACCTTC

V gene: TRBV7-6
J gene: TRBJ2-7
clone size: -
D gene: TRBD2
CDR3 protein: CASSLADGRAYEQYF
CDR3 DNA: TGTGCCAGCAGCTTAGCTGACGGGAGGGCCTACGAGCAGTACTTC

V gene: TRBV10-3
J gene: TRBJ1-2
clone size: -
D gene: -
CDR3 protein: CAISEEQGIYGYTF
CDR3 DNA: TGTGCCATCAGTGAGGAACAGGGAATCTATGGCTACACCTTC

V gene: TRBV7-8
J gene: TRBJ2-7
clone size: once
D gene: -
CDR3 protein: CASSLEWGPDEQYF
CDR3 DNA: TGTGCCAGCAGCTTAGAGTGGGGGCCCGACGAGCAGTACTTC

V gene: TRBV5-8
J gene: TRBJ1-1
clone size: many
D gene: TRBD1
CDR3 protein: CASRLRGQGMTEAFF
CDR3 DNA: TGTGCCAGCAGACTCAGGGGGCAGGGAATGACTGAAGCTTTCTTT

V gene: TRBV9
J gene: TRBJ1-6
clone size: -
D gene: -
CDR3 protein: CASSVHRLNSPLHF
CDR3 DNA: TGTGCCAGCAGCGTCCACAGGCTTAATTCACCCCTCCACTTT

V gene: TRBV4-2
J gene: TRBJ2-1
clone size: many
D gene: -
CDR3 protein: CASSQEPGNEQFF
CDR3 DNA: TGTGCCAGCAGCCAAGAGCCCGGGAATGAGCAGTTCTTC

V gene: TRBV18
J gene: TRBJ1-1
clone size: many
D gene: -
CDR3 protein: CASSPPNQLAKNTEAFF
CDR3 DNA: TGTGCCAGCTCACCACCGAATCAACTAGCGAAGAACACTGAAGCTTTCTTT

V gene: TRBV10-3
J gene: TRBJ2-4
clone size: many
D gene: -
CDR3 protein: CAISEGLAKNIQYF
CDR3 DNA: TGTGCCATCAGTGAGGGTCTGGCCAAAAACATTCAGTACTTC

V gene: TRBV7-9
J gene: TRBJ2-2
clone size: -
D gene: TRBD1
CDR3 protein: CASQVGTGSGNTEAPGELFF
CDR3 DNA: TGTGCCAGCCAGGTCGGGACAGGGAGCGGGAACACTGAAGCCCCCGGGGAGCTGTTTTTT

V gene: TRBV7-6
J gene: TRBJ2-1
clone size: -
D gene: -
CDR3 protein: CDSRLMAGSNNEQFF
CDR3 DNA: TGTGACAGCAGATTAATGGCGGGGAGCAACAATGAGCAGTTCTTC

V gene: TRBV24-1
J gene: TRBJ1-4
clone size: -
D gene: TRBD1
CDR3 protein: CATSGTGDEKLFF
CDR3 DNA: TGTGCCACCAGCGGGACAGGGGATGAAAAACTGTTTTTT

V gene: TRBV15
J gene: TRBJ2-7
clone size: -
D gene: TRBD2
CDR3 protein: CATSSEREYEQYF
CDR3 DNA: TGTGCCACCAGCTCTGAGCGGGAATACGAGCAGTACTTC

V gene: TRBV7-9
J gene: TRBJ2-1
clone size: -
D gene: -
CDR3 protein: CASSFPGDNEQFF
CDR3 DNA: TGTGCCAGCAGCTTTCCGGGTGACAATGAGCAGTTCTTC

V gene: TRBV4-1
J gene: TRBJ1-1
clone size: -
D gene: -
CDR3 protein: CASSQEKVATEAFF
CDR3 DNA: TGCGCCAGCAGCCAAGAAAAAGTGGCGACTGAAGCTTTCTTT

V gene: TRBV10-1
J gene: TRBJ2-3
clone size: -
D gene: TRBD1
CDR3 protein: CASSGDRDVDTQYF
CDR3 DNA: TGCGCCAGCAGTGGGGACAGGGATGTAGATACGCAGTATTTT

V gene: TRBV3-1
J gene: TRBJ1-6
clone size: many
D gene: -
CDR3 protein: CASSPRESYVKGSSPLHF
CDR3 DNA: TGTGCCAGCAGCCCCCGAGAGAGTTACGTGAAAGGATCTTCACCCCTCCACTTT

V gene: TRBV4-3
J gene: TRBJ2-2
clone size: -
D gene: TRBD1
CDR3 protein: CASSQEPDRGHTGELFF
CDR3 DNA: TGCGCCAGCAGCCAAGAACCCGACAGGGGTCACACCGGGGAGCTGTTTTTT

V gene: TRBV5-1
J gene: TRBJ2-3
clone size: once
D gene: -
CDR3 protein: CASSQRTMWGTDTQYF
CDR3 DNA: TGCGCCAGCAGCCAACGGACTATGTGGGGAACAGATACGCAGTATTTT

V gene: TRBV5-1
J gene: TRBJ2-3
clone size: -
D gene: -
CDR3 protein: CASSPGSAPTDTQYF
CDR3 DNA: TGCGCCAGCAGCCCGGGCTCAGCCCCTACAGATACGCAGTATTTT

V gene: TRBV25-1
J gene: TRBJ2-7
clone size: once
D gene: TRBD2
CDR3 protein: CASSLGSGLRGTYEQYF
CDR3 DNA: TGTGCCAGCAGCTTAGGGTCGGGACTAAGGGGTACCTACGAGCAGTACTTC

V gene: TRBV7-2
J gene: TRBJ2-6
clone size: -
D gene: TRBD1
CDR3 protein: CASSAWTGDSGANVLTF
CDR3 DNA: TGTGCCAGTAGTGCGTGGACAGGGGACAGTGGGGCCAACGTCCTGACTTTC

V gene: TRBV20-1
J gene: TRBJ1-5
clone size: few
D gene: -
CDR3 protein: CSADPGEVSNQPQHF
CDR3 DNA: TGCAGTGCTGACCCTGGGGAGGTAAGCAATCAGCCCCAGCATTTT

V gene: TRBV5-5
J gene: TRBJ2-1
clone size: many
D gene: -
CDR3 protein: CASSLGQTREQFF
CDR3 DNA: TGTGCCAGCAGCTTGGGGCAGACGCGTGAGCAGTTCTTC

V gene: TRBV19
J gene: TRBJ1-2
clone size: many
D gene: -
CDR3 protein: CASTVTRNCGYTF
CDR3 DNA: TGTGCCAGTACAGTCACCCGGAACTGTGGCTACACCTTC

V gene: TRBV5-1
J gene: TRBJ1-4
clone size: -
D gene: TRBD1
CDR3 protein: CASSLPSGTGYEKLFF
CDR3 DNA: TGCGCCAGCAGCTTACCTAGCGGGACAGGGTACGAAAAACTGTTTTTT

V gene: TRBV9
J gene: TRBJ1-2
clone size: -
D gene: TRBD1
CDR3 protein: CASSPGTGPLGSYTF
CDR3 DNA: TGTGCCAGCAGCCCAGGGACAGGCCCACTGGGGAGCTACACCTTC

V gene: TRBV7-3
J gene: TRBJ1-5
clone size: -
D gene: TRBD1
CDR3 protein: CASGTGTYEQPQHF
CDR3 DNA: TGTGCCAGCGGGACAGGGACCTACGAGCAGCCCCAGCATTTT

V gene: TRBV6-2/TRBV6-3
J gene: TRBJ2-7
clone size: -
D gene: TRBD1
CDR3 protein: CASSSEDRGAYEQYF
CDR3 DNA: TGTGCCAGCAGTTCCGAGGACAGGGGTGCCTACGAGCAGTACTTC

V gene: TRBV2
J gene: TRBJ1-2
clone size: few
D gene: -
CDR3 protein: CASSGTPERLNYGYTF
CDR3 DNA: TGTGCCAGCAGTGGTACCCCGGAACGGCTTAACTATGGCTACACCTTC

V gene: TRBV20-1
J gene: TRBJ2-1
clone size: -
D gene: -
CDR3 protein: CSGVSRGNNEQFF
CDR3 DNA: TGCAGCGGGGTGTCAAGGGGCAACAATGAGCAGTTCTTC

V gene: TRBV5-5
J gene: TRBJ2-2
clone size: -
D gene: -
CDR3 protein: CASSFQLAGELFF
CDR3 DNA: TGTGCCAGCAGCTTCCAGTTGGCCGGGGAGCTGTTTTTT

V gene: TRBV7-2
J gene: TRBJ2-2
clone size: -
D gene: TRBD1
CDR3 protein: CASSPASVGQGAAGELFF
CDR3 DNA: TGTGCCAGCAGCCCTGCGTCCGTAGGACAGGGGGCGGCGGGGGAGCTGTTTTTT

V gene: TRBV2
J gene: TRBJ1-1
clone size: many
D gene: TRBD1
CDR3 protein: CASRRGQGATEAFF
CDR3 DNA: TGTGCCAGCAGGCGGGGGCAGGGGGCCACTGAAGCTTTCTTT